Listed below are T cell receptor beta chains from one sample, sequenced in a study of neurological immune-mediated disorders. TCRdb reanalysed the 5' RACE reads using MiXCR and keeps one entry per CDR3 protein. There are about 120,000 distinct CDR3 sequences in the sample; roughly 3.2% occur only once, and over 1% lies in the top ten. The sequencing input was PBMCs. Source of these receptors: a woman in her 30s with multiple sclerosis. CDR3s include the opening cysteine and the closing phenylalanine or tryptophan. The D gene is left open where the match is weak. Only part of the rows carry a size: once, few, many, or a class if the clone is expanded.

TRBV29-1	many	-	TRBJ2-7	TGCAGCGTTGGACAGGACCTGTCCTACGAGCAGTACTTC	CSVGQDLSYEQYF
TRBV5-4	many	-	TRBJ1-4	TGTGCCAGCAGCACGACGAACAGGATCGGGGAAAAACTGTTTTTT	CASSTTNRIGEKLFF
TRBV20-1	many	-	TRBJ2-1	TGCAGTGCCCTACCCCGGGGCGATGAGCAGTTCTTC	CSALPRGDEQFF
TRBV7-6	many	TRBD1	TRBJ1-2	TGTGCCAGCAGCCCGAATACCGGGACAGGGGGTGGCTACACCTTC	CASSPNTGTGGGYTF
TRBV27	many	-	TRBJ2-7	TGTGCCAGCAGTTTATCGAAGGGTAGCGCCTACGAGCAGTACTTC	CASSLSKGSAYEQYF
TRBV6-2/TRBV6-3	many	-	TRBJ2-7	TGTGCCAGCAGCCCCCGACTATATTACGAGCAGTACTTC	CASSPRLYYEQYF
TRBV14	many	-	TRBJ1-2	TGTGCCAGCAGCCCAACTATCGCAACTAACTATGGCTACACCTTC	CASSPTIATNYGYTF
TRBV10-1	many	-	TRBJ2-1	TGCGCCAGCAGTGCCGGGGGCAATGAGCAGTTCTTC	CASSAGGNEQFF
TRBV5-1	many	-	TRBJ1-1	TGCGCCAGCAGCTCTGACGGGACACCGGTTGAAGCTTTCTTT	CASSSDGTPVEAFF
TRBV29-1	many	-	TRBJ2-2	TGCAGCGGAAGGGGGACCGGGGAGCTGTTTTTT	CSGRGTGELFF
TRBV7-9	-	-	TRBJ1-2	TGTGCCAGCAGCGATGTACAGGCTAACTATGGCTACACCTTC	CASSDVQANYGYTF
TRBV6-6	many	-	TRBJ1-5	TGTGCCAGCATCCTACGGGCGGACAATAGCAATCAGCCCCAGCATTTT	CASILRADNSNQPQHF
TRBV4-1	many	-	TRBJ1-2	TGCGCCAGCAGCCGCCAGGACAGATTCAACTATGGCTACACCTTC	CASSRQDRFNYGYTF
TRBV20-1	many	-	TRBJ1-5	TGCAGTGCGCAGAATAGCAATCAGCCCCAGCATTTT	CSAQNSNQPQHF
TRBV6-6	few	-	TRBJ2-1	TGTGCCAGCAGTTATCGTCGGGGGCAGGGTGGGCATGAGCAGTTCTTC	CASSYRRGQGGHEQFF
TRBV29-1	many	-	TRBJ2-3	TGCAGCGTTGAAGGTTTGACTTCCCCCCACACAGATACGCAGTATTTT	CSVEGLTSPHTDTQYF
TRBV20-1	many	-	TRBJ1-5	TGCAGTGCTAGAACCAAAAACAGCAATCAGCCCCAGCATTTT	CSARTKNSNQPQHF
TRBV9	many	-	TRBJ2-1	TGTGCCAGCAGCTCCCCTCCCTACAATGAGCAGTTCTTC	CASSSPPYNEQFF
TRBV6-5	many	-	TRBJ2-3	TGTGCCAGCAGGGGCAGGGCGCCAGATACGCAGTATTTT	CASRGRAPDTQYF
TRBV20-1	many	TRBD1	TRBJ2-1	TGCAGTGCTGCGGACAGGGGGCCGTCCCCTTACAATGAGCAGTTCTTC	CSAADRGPSPYNEQFF
TRBV6-5	many	-	TRBJ2-5	TGTGCCAGCAGGAACAGCTTGTACCAAGAGACCCAGTACTTC	CASRNSLYQETQYF
TRBV20-1	many	TRBD2	TRBJ2-5	TGCAGTGCTAGAAACTTAGCGGGAGGAGAGACCCAGTACTTC	CSARNLAGGETQYF
TRBV4-1	many	-	TRBJ1-2	TGCGCCAGCAGCCAAGGCGGGGCAACTTGGGGCTACACCTTC	CASSQGGATWGYTF
TRBV20-1	many	TRBD2	TRBJ2-2	TGCAGTGCTGCCCGGACTAGCGGGGGCGGGGAGCTGTTTTTT	CSAARTSGGGELFF
TRBV4-3	few	TRBD2	TRBJ2-7	TGCGCCAGCAGCGCAGGTAGCGGGTACGCCTACGAGCAGTACTTC	CASSAGSGYAYEQYF
TRBV3-1	many	-	TRBJ1-1	TGTGCCAGCAGCGGGGGGCAGGTTGAAGCTTTCTTT	CASSGGQVEAFF
TRBV20-1	many	TRBD1	TRBJ2-1	TGCAGTGCTAGGAGGGGGCCCCCCTACAATGAGCAGTTCTTC	CSARRGPPYNEQFF
TRBV7-6	many	TRBD1	TRBJ2-5	TGTGCCAGCGGACAGGGGAGAGAGACCCAGTACTTC	CASGQGRETQYF
TRBV3-1	many	-	TRBJ2-5	TGTGCCAGCAGACCTGTATCCCAAGAGACCCAGTACTTC	CASRPVSQETQYF
TRBV5-1	many	-	TRBJ2-3	TGCGCCAGCAGCTTGGGGCCTTTGGAAGAAGATACGCAGTATTTT	CASSLGPLEEDTQYF
TRBV20-1	-	-	TRBJ2-3	TGCAGTGCTAGAGTGGAGGCGACGCAGTATTTT	CSARVEATQYF
TRBV6-2/TRBV6-3	many	TRBD1	TRBJ1-1	TGTGCCAGCAGTTACGACAGGGATAGGAAAGCTTTCTTT	CASSYDRDRKAFF
TRBV10-2	many	-	TRBJ2-7	TGCGCCAGCACCCCAGCAAACTCCTACGAGCAGTACTTC	CASTPANSYEQYF
TRBV5-5	many	-	TRBJ2-2	TGTGCCAGCAGCCCTCGGACTCTCGCGAACACCGGGGAGCTGTTTTTT	CASSPRTLANTGELFF
TRBV6-5	many	-	TRBJ2-7	TGTGCCAGCAGTTACTCGATTGGGACACACTCCTACGAGCAGTACTTC	CASSYSIGTHSYEQYF
TRBV20-1	few	-	TRBJ1-1	TGCAGTGCGCCTAAGGGTGGCACTGAAGCTTTCTTT	CSAPKGGTEAFF
TRBV5-1	many	TRBD2	TRBJ2-3	TGCGCCAGCAGCCGAGCGGGGGGCCGCCCAGATACGCAGTATTTT	CASSRAGGRPDTQYF
TRBV7-9	many	TRBD1	TRBJ2-7	TGTGCCAGCAGCGGCCGGGACAGGGGCTCCTACGAGCAGTACTTC	CASSGRDRGSYEQYF
TRBV7-2	many	-	TRBJ1-2	TGTGCCAGCAGCTTAGTCTCGGGGAACTATGGCTACACCTTC	CASSLVSGNYGYTF
TRBV12-3/TRBV12-4	many	-	TRBJ2-7	TGTGCCAGCAGTTTCTCGGGCGGGGCCTACGAGCAGTACTTC	CASSFSGGAYEQYF